This T cell receptor beta chain was recorded in a study of blood T cell repertoires in COVID-19. On the study more broadly: T cells, B-cell-depleted T cells, or PBMCs supplied cDNA or gDNA.

Profiling relied on immunoSEQ multiplex PCR, and the TCRdb table lists in-frame clones only, not all of them. Of 390,000 or so clones detected, around 83% appear once; the ten largest clones hold around 5%. The V gene lost 3 bases and the J gene lost 0 bases, with 9 bases spanning the gap. From germline, CDR1 is SGHTA and CDR2 FQGNSA. The CDR3 spans 15 residues. The chain joins TRBV7-2 to TRBJ1-3; D gene uncertain. This receptor was identified in a woman aged 50 to 65 who had recovered from COVID-19. Sequences were obtained from PBMCs or T cells enriched from blood (not recorded which). CDR3 sequence reads: CASSFLGGSGNTIYF. In DNA form, the CDR3 reads TGTGCCAGCAGCTTTTTAGGCGGCTCTGGAAACACCATATATTTT.